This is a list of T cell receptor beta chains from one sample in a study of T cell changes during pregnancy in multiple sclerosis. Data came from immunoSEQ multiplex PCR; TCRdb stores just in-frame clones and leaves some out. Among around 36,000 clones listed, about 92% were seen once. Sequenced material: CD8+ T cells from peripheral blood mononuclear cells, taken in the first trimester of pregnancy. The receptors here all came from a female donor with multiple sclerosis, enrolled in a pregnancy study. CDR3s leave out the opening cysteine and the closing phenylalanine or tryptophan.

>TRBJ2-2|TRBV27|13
ASSLGTGGWGELF
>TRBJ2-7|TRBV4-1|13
ASSQEAGATYEQY
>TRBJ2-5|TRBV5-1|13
ASRPRLAYQETQY
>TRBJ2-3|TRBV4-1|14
ASSQALSGGADTQY
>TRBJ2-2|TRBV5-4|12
ASSGTQGTGELF
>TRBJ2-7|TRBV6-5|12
ASSPNRDNYEQY
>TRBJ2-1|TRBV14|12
ASSQGTGPDEQF
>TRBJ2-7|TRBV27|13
ASSYTLGQSDEQY
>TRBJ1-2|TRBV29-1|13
SVDQVRAANYGYT
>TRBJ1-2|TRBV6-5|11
ASSFGQGHGYT
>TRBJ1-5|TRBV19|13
ASSMDTDSNQPQH
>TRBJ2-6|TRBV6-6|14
ASSSLSRAGANVLT
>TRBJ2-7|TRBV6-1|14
ASSEGPGTGSSEQY
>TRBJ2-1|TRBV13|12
ASSPDRAYNKQF
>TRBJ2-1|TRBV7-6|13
ASSLALAGGTEQF
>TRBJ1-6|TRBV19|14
ASSISESSYNSPLH
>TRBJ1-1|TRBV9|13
ASSSPTGKNTEAF
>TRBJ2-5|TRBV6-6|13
ASTIYRFFQETQY
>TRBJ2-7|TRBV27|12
ASSSDRERYEQY
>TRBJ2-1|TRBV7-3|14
ASSRLGGSSYNEQF
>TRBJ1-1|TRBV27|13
ASNPDGTGHGEAF
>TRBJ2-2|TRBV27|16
ASRHTPGQGALSGELF
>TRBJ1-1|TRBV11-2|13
ASSLGRVQNTEAF
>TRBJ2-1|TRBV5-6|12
ASSSQITYNEQF
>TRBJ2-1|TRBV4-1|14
ASSGPGLATSGEQF
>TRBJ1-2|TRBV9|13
ASSVDVGQGFGYT
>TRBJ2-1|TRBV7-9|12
ASGGGMAYNEQF
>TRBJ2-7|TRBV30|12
AWGPDSVWYEQY
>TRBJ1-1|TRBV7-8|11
ASSLTGNTEAF
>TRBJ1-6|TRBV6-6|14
ASSYLDRDGHSPLH
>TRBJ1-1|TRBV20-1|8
SAEDTEAF
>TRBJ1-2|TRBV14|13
ASSHTEGTVGGYT
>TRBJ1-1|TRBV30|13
AWEQSVGAKAEAF
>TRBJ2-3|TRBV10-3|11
ATGGGFTDTQY
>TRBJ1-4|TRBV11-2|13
ASSLEFQDSEKLF
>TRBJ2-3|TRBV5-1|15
ASSLARSGLSTDTQY
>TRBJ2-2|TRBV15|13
ATSSNGGATGELF
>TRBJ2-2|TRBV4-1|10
ASSHSNGELF
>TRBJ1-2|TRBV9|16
ASSVGEEGAERDYGYT
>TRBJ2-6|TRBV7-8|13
ASSLGGSGANVLT
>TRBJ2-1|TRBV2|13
ASTSVIAGVNEQF
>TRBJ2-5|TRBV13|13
ASSRRGAEQETQY
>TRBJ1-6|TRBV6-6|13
ASSRKTGDDSPLH
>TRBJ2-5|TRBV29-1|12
SVTGTSSWETQY
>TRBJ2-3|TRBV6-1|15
ASSELRGLAGSDTQY
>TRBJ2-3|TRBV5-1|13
ASSPASGGTDTQY
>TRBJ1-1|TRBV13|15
ASSFPSRGDLNTEAF
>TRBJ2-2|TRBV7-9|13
ASSSPTGNAGELF
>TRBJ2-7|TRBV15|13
ATSRGNRESYEQY
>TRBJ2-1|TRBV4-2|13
ASSQDSSGLNEQF
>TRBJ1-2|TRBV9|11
ASSSDRGPGYT